These 9 T cell receptor beta chains were sequenced from one sample in a study of vaccination and CD4 T cells after COVID-19. Cultured CD4+ T cell DNA underwent sequencing with the Oncomine TCR Beta short-read assay. TCRdb analysed the PCR reads with MiXCR anew, one entry per CDR3 protein. Altogether thousands of distinct CDR3 sequences are present, approximately 55% being singletons, with the ten largest covering about half. Noted treatment: roughly 10-day PBMC culture with coronavirus spike peptide pools or control peptides (ViraFEST assay). These receptors have no identified antigens. The sequenced sample was CD4+ T cells from blood, cultured in vitro. These receptors came from a human donor who had recovered from COVID-19.

This clonotype has just a few counts. The gene calls are TRBV7-2 and TRBJ1-2, with D unresolved. The V end was cut by 7 bases, the J end by 3 bases, with 21 bases between. The CDR3 spans 16 residues. The germline gives CDR1 SGHTA, CDR2 FQGNSA. The DNA of the CDR3 is TGTGCCAGCACCTTCCCCCTAGGATTCCAACACTATGGCTACACCTTC. Its translation: CASTFPLGFQHYGYTF.

The chain recombines TRBV19 with TRBJ2-7, with a possible D match to TRBD1 (6 bases). The CDR3 has 15 residues. Looked up from germline, CDR1 is LNHDA and CDR2 is SQIVND (reference sequence). The V gene lost 6 bases and the J gene lost 3 bases, with 18 bases spanning the gap. The CDR3: CASSTKAGDLYEQYF. CDR3 nucleotide sequence: TGTGCCAGTAGCACTAAAGCAGGGGACCTCTACGAGCAGTACTTC.

The genes are TRBV7-9 and TRBJ2-1; no clear D. V lost 8 bases to trimming and J lost 0 bases, with 8 bases between them. Germline V gene sequence: CDR1 SEHNR, CDR2 FQNEAQ (reference sequence). This CDR3 has 13 amino acids. The CDR3 coding sequence is TGTGCCAGCGACACGGGCTCCTACAATGAGCAGTTCTTC. Translating it yields CASDTGSYNEQFF.

The rearrangement uses TRBV15 and TRBJ1-3, with no clear D. The germline V gene encodes CDR1 LNHNV and CDR2 YYDKDF (reference sequence). The germline V and J ends were trimmed by 0 bases and 4 bases, with 13 bases remaining between them. The CDR3 loop spans 16 amino acids. The CDR3 DNA is TGTGCCACCAGCAGAGAAAGCCCTATCTACGGAAACACCATATATTTT. Protein sequence: CATSRESPIYGNTIYF.

The chain recombines TRBV18 with TRBJ1-5, with D unclear. V lost 6 bases, J lost 7 bases, and 13 bases lay in between. This CDR3 region has 13 residues. CDR1 and CDR2 (germline): KGHSH, LQKENI. In DNA, the CDR3 is TGTGCCAGCTCCCTTATGCCCGGACAGCCCCAGCATTTT. Translated: CASSLMPGQPQHF.

The gene calls are TRBV24-1 and TRBJ2-2, with 8 bases that match TRBD1. Germline CDR1 and CDR2: KGHDR and SFDVKD. This CDR3 is 18 amino acids long. Unmatched junction bases numbered 18, after V lost 9 bases and J lost 4 bases. Written as DNA, the CDR3 is TGTGCCACCTATACCAACAGGGGGTACTGTCGTAGCACCGGGGAGCTGTTTTTT. This translates into CATYTNRGYCRSTGELFF.

The chain links TRBV6-4 to TRBJ1-4; 9 nucleotides match TRBD1. The V and J ends lost 3 bases and 3 bases, in that order; junction bases with no gene match: 2. Germline CDR1 MRHNA, CDR2 SNTAGT. This CDR3 spans 15 amino acids. The CDR3 DNA reads TGTGCCAGCAGTGAACAGGGGGCGGCTAATGAAAAACTGTTTTTT. Its protein is CASSEQGAANEKLFF.

CDR3 sequence reads: CASRPGTVSNQPQHF. The CDR3 bases are TGTGCCAGCAGGCCGGGGACGGTTAGCAATCAGCCCCAGCATTTT. V gene TRBV7-2 combines with J gene TRBJ1-5, with a possible D match to TRBD1 (5 bases). Germline V lookup: CDR1 SGHTA, CDR2 FQGNSA. V lost 6 bases to trimming and J lost 0 bases, with 12 bases between them. CDR3 length: 15 amino acids.

This clonotype has a handful of counts. DNA of the CDR3: TGTGCCAGCAGCTCTTCCAGGGTTGGTAACTATGGCTACACCTTC. It codes for CASSSSRVGNYGYTF. The V call is TRBV5-4, the J call TRBJ1-2; possibly TRBD1 for D (5 bases). Germline V gives CDR1 SGHNT, CDR2 YYREEE (reference sequence). The length of the CDR3 is 15 residues. V was shortened by 3 bases and J by 1 base, with 13 bases between the two germline ends.